A selection of T cell receptor beta chains follows, all from one sample in a study of cytomegalovirus exposure and HLA in healthy donors. The table came from immunoSEQ multiplex PCR; TCRdb's copy has only in-frame clones and leaves some out. Here the sample spans more than 110,000 clones, 78% being singletons. The sample comprised PBMCs. All receptors derive from a male donor in good health and CMV-seronegative. CDR3s include the opening cysteine and the closing phenylalanine or tryptophan. The D gene is left open where the match is weak. Where a row states a size, it is once, few, many or the class of an expanded clone; other rows omit it.

d_call	v_call	j_call	clone_size	cdr3_aa	cdr3_nt
-	TRBV7-9	TRBJ1-6	-	CASSPTLGVNSPLHF	TGTGCCAGCAGCCCGACGCTCGGGGTTAATTCACCCCTCCACTTT
-	TRBV7-6	TRBJ1-1	-	CATTVKGQAFF	TGTGCCACGACAGTTAAGGGTCAAGCTTTCTTT
TRBD1	TRBV4-3	TRBJ2-3	-	CTSSLGTGRTDTQYF	TGCACCAGCAGCCTAGGGACAGGCCGCACAGATACGCAGTATTTT
-	TRBV27	TRBJ1-4	-	CASTEKLFF	TGTGCCAGCACGGAAAAACTGTTTTTT
TRBD1	TRBV6-5	TRBJ2-7	-	CASRTDRDHEQYF	TGTGCCAGCAGAACAGACAGGGACCACGAGCAGTACTTC
TRBD2	TRBV6-6	TRBJ2-1	-	CASRHAGAEGNEQFF	TGTGCCAGCCGCCATGCGGGAGCGGAAGGGAATGAGCAGTTCTTC
TRBD1	TRBV30	TRBJ1-2	-	CAGRIRDRSYGYTF	TGTGCCGGCCGAATCCGGGACAGATCTTATGGCTACACCTTC
-	TRBV14	TRBJ1-4	-	CASSQVGRVSNEKLFF	TGTGCCAGCAGCCAAGTGGGCCGCGTCTCGAATGAAAAACTGTTTTTT
TRBD1	TRBV11-1	TRBJ1-1	-	CASSHGDRGPRTEAFF	TGTGCCAGCAGCCATGGGGACAGGGGGCCTCGGACTGAAGCTTTCTTT
-	TRBV4-1	TRBJ1-5	-	CASSQDPPDTYVGNQPQHF	TGCGCCAGCAGCCAAGACCCCCCGGACACCTACGTTGGCAATCAGCCCCAGCATTTT
-	TRBV30	TRBJ1-1	-	CAGGPPNTEAFF	TGTGCCGGTGGGCCTCCTAACACTGAAGCTTTCTTT
-	TRBV29-1	TRBJ1-1	-	CSVTPQNTEAFF	TGCAGCGTTACTCCCCAGAACACTGAAGCTTTCTTT
-	TRBV30	TRBJ2-5	few	CAWSETAQETQYF	TGTGCCTGGAGTGAAACAGCTCAAGAGACCCAGTACTTC
TRBD1	TRBV7-9	TRBJ1-3	few	CASSLTGTGQGNTIYF	TGTGCCAGCAGCTTAACCGGGACAGGGCAGGGAAACACCATATATTTT
TRBD2	TRBV7-7	TRBJ2-1	-	CASSPGTSGHNEQFF	TGTGCTAGCAGCCCAGGGACTAGCGGCCACAATGAGCAGTTCTTC
-	TRBV6-4	TRBJ2-3	few	CASSSDSATDTQYF	TGTGCCAGCAGCTCGGACAGTGCTACAGATACGCAGTATTTT
TRBD2	TRBV2	TRBJ2-5	-	CASSEARLAGLLTQYF	TGTGCCAGCAGTGAAGCGCGCCTAGCGGGGCTATTGACCCAGTACTTC
-	TRBV7-8	TRBJ1-5	-	CASSWDPGISNQPQHF	TGTGCCAGCAGCTGGGATCCAGGGATCAGCAATCAGCCCCAGCATTTT
-	TRBV4-1	TRBJ2-7	once	CASSQGRAGRYEQYF	TGCGCCAGCAGCCAAGGGAGGGCGGGCCGGTACGAGCAGTACTTC
TRBD1	TRBV6-6	TRBJ1-1	-	CASSYLGGRGTEAFF	TGTGCCAGCAGTTATCTGGGGGGCAGGGGGACTGAAGCTTTCTTT
TRBD1	TRBV7-2	TRBJ1-5	few	CASSSGGTGVQPQHF	TGTGCCAGCAGCTCCGGCGGGACAGGGGTTCAGCCCCAGCATTTT
-	TRBV6-6	TRBJ2-1	few	CASSWREGYNEQFF	TGTGCCAGCAGTTGGCGCGAGGGATACAATGAGCAGTTCTTC
-	TRBV4-1	TRBJ1-1	-	CASSTQWLVTEAFF	TGCGCCAGCAGTACACAGTGGCTGGTTACTGAAGCTTTCTTT
-	TRBV21-1	TRBJ2-1	-	CASSNTGTTTYNEQFF	TGTGCCAGCAGCAACACCGGGACTACTACCTACAATGAGCAGTTCTTC
TRBD2	TRBV12-5	TRBJ2-5	-	CASGLAAGGVETQYF	TGTGCTAGTGGTTTGGCCGCGGGAGGGGTAGAGACCCAGTACTTC
-	TRBV30	TRBJ1-2	few	CAEDSGNGYTF	TGTGCTGAGGACAGTGGTAATGGCTACACCTTC
-	TRBV27	TRBJ2-1	few	CATTPSASYNEQFF	TGTGCCACCACTCCTAGCGCATCCTACAATGAGCAGTTCTTC
-	TRBV5-1	TRBJ1-4	-	CASSLEKGGDEKLFF	TGCGCCAGCAGCTTGGAAAAAGGGGGGGATGAAAAACTGTTTTTT
TRBD1	TRBV10-3	TRBJ2-1	-	CAISGEGQGSSYNEQFF	TGTGCCATCAGTGGGGAGGGACAGGGGAGCTCCTACAATGAGCAGTTCTTC
-	TRBV5-1	TRBJ2-5	-	CASSHRDMRSQYF	TGCGCCAGCAGCCACAGGGACATGAGGTCCCAGTACTTC
-	TRBV5-8	TRBJ2-3	-	CASSLRTSNTDTQYF	TGTGCCAGCAGCCTGAGGACATCAAACACAGATACGCAGTATTTT
-	TRBV5-4	TRBJ1-3	-	CLSSLAPGVGNTIYF	TGTCTCAGCAGCTTGGCCCCGGGGGTAGGAAACACCATATATTTT
-	TRBV11-3	TRBJ2-2	-	CASSRAADYSNTGELFF	TGTGCCAGCAGCCGCGCCGCAGACTACTCGAACACCGGGGAGCTGTTTTTT
-	TRBV21-1	TRBJ2-7	-	CASTYGLAENEQYF	TGTGCCAGCACCTACGGACTAGCGGAAAACGAGCAGTACTTC
TRBD2	TRBV6-1	TRBJ2-7	-	CASSSMTSGNYEQYF	TGTGCCAGCAGTTCGATGACTAGCGGAAACTACGAGCAGTACTTC
TRBD1	TRBV14	TRBJ1-4	-	CASSQGRGREKLFF	TGTGCCAGCAGCCAGGGCAGGGGGCGAGAAAAACTGTTTTTT
TRBD1	TRBV7-9	TRBJ1-2	once	CASSSQGADGYTF	TGTGCCAGCAGCTCACAGGGGGCAGATGGCTACACCTTC
-	TRBV27	TRBJ1-5	-	CASSHSDQPQHF	TGTGCCAGCAGCCACAGTGATCAGCCCCAGCATTTT
-	TRBV6-6	TRBJ1-1	-	CASSYGETDTEAFF	TGTGCCAGCAGTTACGGGGAGACCGACACTGAAGCTTTCTTT
-	TRBV5-1	TRBJ1-2	-	CASSLEAGAYTF	TGCGCCAGCAGCTTGGAAGCAGGTGCCTACACCTTC
TRBD2	TRBV5-4	TRBJ2-1	-	CASSVSGGPYNEQFF	TGTGCCAGCAGCGTTAGCGGGGGACCCTACAATGAGCAGTTCTTC
TRBD1	TRBV19	TRBJ1-2	-	CASSISGTAIYGYTF	TGTGCCAGTAGTATATCCGGGACAGCGATCTATGGCTACACCTTC
-	TRBV4-2	TRBJ2-3	few	CASSHEGPRTDTQYF	TGTGCCAGCAGCCACGAGGGTCCTCGAACAGATACGCAGTATTTT
TRBD1	TRBV5-1	TRBJ1-1	-	CASSQGQGWGTEAFF	TGCGCCAGCAGCCAGGGACAGGGATGGGGCACTGAAGCTTTCTTT
TRBD2	TRBV6-1	TRBJ2-5	few	CATGLAGKETQYF	TGTGCCACGGGACTAGCGGGGAAAGAGACCCAGTACTTC
-	TRBV4-1	TRBJ1-3	-	CASSQDTGYSGNTIYF	TGCGCCAGCAGCCAAGATACAGGATACTCTGGAAACACCATATATTTT
-	TRBV13	TRBJ2-1	-	CASRRGAYNEQFF	TGTGCCAGCAGACGGGGAGCCTACAATGAGCAGTTCTTC
-	TRBV5-6	TRBJ2-3	-	CASSLGAHTDTQYF	TGTGCCAGCAGCTTGGGAGCCCACACAGATACGCAGTATTTT
TRBD2	TRBV7-2	TRBJ2-1	-	CASSLALAGGNEQFF	TGTGCCAGCAGCTTAGCCCTAGCGGGGGGCAATGAGCAGTTCTTC
-	TRBV7-6	TRBJ2-1	-	CASSFGQYNEQFF	TGTGCCAGCAGCTTCGGACAGTACAATGAGCAGTTCTTC
-	TRBV5-1	TRBJ2-7	few	CASSLALSYEQYF	TGCGCCAGCAGCTTGGCCCTATCCTACGAGCAGTACTTC
-	TRBV5-4	TRBJ1-1	-	CASSLALQRAEAFF	TGTGCCAGCAGCTTGGCCCTTCAACGCGCTGAAGCTTTCTTT
-	TRBV7-9	TRBJ2-1	-	CASSLSSVERFF	TGTGCCAGCAGCTTAAGCTCCGTAGAGCGGTTCTTC
-	TRBV5-1	TRBJ1-5	-	CASSPTSSPSNQPQHF	TGCGCCAGCAGCCCAACTTCATCCCCTAGCAATCAGCCCCAGCATTTT
TRBD1	TRBV5-4	TRBJ1-3	-	CASSGGQSSGNTIYF	TGTGCCAGCAGCGGGGGACAGTCCTCTGGAAACACCATATATTTT
TRBD2	TRBV2	TRBJ2-5	-	CASSGGLAGTGTQYF	TGTGCCAGCAGTGGAGGACTAGCGGGGACAGGGACCCAGTACTTC
-	TRBV7-3	TRBJ2-3	once	CASSLGLTDTQYF	TGTGCCAGCAGCTTGGGACTCACAGATACGCAGTATTTT